This record looks at one T cell receptor delta chain sequence and its context. Possible read error: a much larger clone is one base away. This record comes from a study of gamma-delta chains in newborns, infants, children. Overall study: Microbial exposure reportedly drives polyclonal innate γδ T cell expansion after birth.

TCRdb re-analyzed the reads via CATT. This repertoire shows 4,600 or so delta-chain clones, 3% to 3.5% found once; its top ten account for about an eighth. The sequenced material came from blood. This receptor was obtained from a child who was a newborn, infant or young child, either healthy, febrile or measles-vaccinated (not recorded which).

The CDR3 DNA is TGTGCCTGTGACACCGCTGGGGGACTTCGGTCCTGGGACACCCGAAAGATGTTTTTC. This gives the protein CACDTAGGLRSWDTRKMFF. This chain links TRDV2 with TRDJ3; 8 nucleotides line up with TRDD3. The germline CDR1 and CDR2 sequences are GEAIGNYY and EKD. The CDR3 spans 19 residues.